This TCR beta chain was captured by sequencing in a study of blood T cell repertoires in COVID-19. In the study overall: Acute-phase and convalescent COVID-19 samples originated in the United States, Italy and Spain.

Produced via immunoSEQ multiplex PCR; TCRdb's table is partial and in-frame only. Here the sample spans some 340,000 clones, about 90% being singletons. Germline V gives CDR1 WSHSY, CDR2 SAAADI. V lost 2 bases to trimming and J lost 6 bases, with 10 bases between them. The CDR3 runs to 13 residues. Cohorts were based on clinical histories the participants reported. The J gene is TRBJ1-1, the V gene TRBV10-2, with D uncertain. The clonotype was recovered from a woman under 40 who had recovered from COVID-19. The sample taken for sequencing was PBMCs or T cells enriched from blood (not recorded which). CDR3: CASSEGRSAEAFF. Written as DNA, the CDR3 is TGCGCCAGCAGTGAGGGCAGGTCGGCTGAAGCTTTCTTT.